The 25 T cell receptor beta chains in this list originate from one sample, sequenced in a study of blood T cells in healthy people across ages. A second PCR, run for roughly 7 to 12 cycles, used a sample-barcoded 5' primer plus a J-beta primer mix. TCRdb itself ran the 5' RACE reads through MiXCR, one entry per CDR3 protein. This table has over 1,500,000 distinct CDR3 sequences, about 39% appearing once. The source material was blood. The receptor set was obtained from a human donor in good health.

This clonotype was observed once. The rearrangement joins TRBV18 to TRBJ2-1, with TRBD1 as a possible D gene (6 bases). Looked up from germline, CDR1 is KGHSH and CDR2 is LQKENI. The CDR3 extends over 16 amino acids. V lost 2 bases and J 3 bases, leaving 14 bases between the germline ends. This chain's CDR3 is CASSPLQGSNYNEQFF. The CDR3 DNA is TGTGCCAGCTCACCATTGCAGGGGAGTAACTACAATGAGCAGTTCTTC.

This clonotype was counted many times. Here the CDR3 reads CASSLERIYGYTF. In DNA form, the CDR3 reads TGTGCCAGCAGCCTCGAGAGGATTTATGGCTACACCTTC. V and J are TRBV5-8 and TRBJ1-2; D ambiguous. CDR3 length: 13 residues. Germline V CDR1 and CDR2: SGHTS, YDEGEE. V was cut by 4 bases and J by 5 bases, with 12 bases left in between. The full variable domain, rest sourced from reference TRBV5-8 and TRBJ1-2, is EAGVTQSPTHLIKTRGQQATLRCSPISGHTSVYWYQQALGLGLQFLLWYDEGEERNRGNFPPRFSGRQFPNYSSELNVNALELEDSALYLCASSLERIYGYTFGSGTRLTVV.

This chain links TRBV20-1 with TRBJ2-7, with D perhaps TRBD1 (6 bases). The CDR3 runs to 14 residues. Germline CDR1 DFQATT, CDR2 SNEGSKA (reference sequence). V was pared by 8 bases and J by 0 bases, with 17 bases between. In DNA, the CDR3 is TGCAGTCCGGAGACAGGATTGCCCTCCTACGAGCAGTACTTC. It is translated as CSPETGLPSYEQYF.

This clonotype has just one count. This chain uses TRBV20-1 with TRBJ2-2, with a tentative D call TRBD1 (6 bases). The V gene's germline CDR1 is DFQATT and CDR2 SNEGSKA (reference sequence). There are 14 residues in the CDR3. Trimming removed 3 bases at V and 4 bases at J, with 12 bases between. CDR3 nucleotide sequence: TGCAGTGCTAGTGACAGGCGAATCACCGGGGAGCTGTTTTTT. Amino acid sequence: CSASDRRITGELFF.

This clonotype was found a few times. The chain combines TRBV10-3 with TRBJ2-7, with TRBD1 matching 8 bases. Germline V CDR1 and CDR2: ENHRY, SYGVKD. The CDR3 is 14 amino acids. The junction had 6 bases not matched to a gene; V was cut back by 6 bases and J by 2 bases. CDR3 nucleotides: TGTGCCATCAGAATAACACAGGGGGCCTACGAGCAGTACTTC. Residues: CAIRITQGAYEQYF.

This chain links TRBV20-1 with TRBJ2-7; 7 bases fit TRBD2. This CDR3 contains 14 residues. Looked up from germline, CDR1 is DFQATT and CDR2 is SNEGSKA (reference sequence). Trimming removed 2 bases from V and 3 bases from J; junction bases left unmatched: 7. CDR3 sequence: CSARLVGGNYEQYF. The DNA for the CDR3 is TGCAGTGCTAGACTAGTCGGGGGGAACTACGAGCAGTACTTC.

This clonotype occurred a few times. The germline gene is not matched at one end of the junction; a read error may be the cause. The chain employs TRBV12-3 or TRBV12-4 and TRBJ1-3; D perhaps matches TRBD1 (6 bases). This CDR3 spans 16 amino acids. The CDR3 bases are TGTGCCAGCACCCTGGGGGGCCGGGCAGCCGGAAACGCCATATATTTT. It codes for CASTLGGRAAGNAIYF.

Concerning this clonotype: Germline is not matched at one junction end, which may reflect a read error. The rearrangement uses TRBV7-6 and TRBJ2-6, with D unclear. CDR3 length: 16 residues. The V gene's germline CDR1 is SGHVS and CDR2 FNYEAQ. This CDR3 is CTSSLGIGTGANVLTF. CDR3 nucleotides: TGTACCAGCAGCTTAGGTATAGGGACTGGGGCCAACGTCCTGACTTTC.

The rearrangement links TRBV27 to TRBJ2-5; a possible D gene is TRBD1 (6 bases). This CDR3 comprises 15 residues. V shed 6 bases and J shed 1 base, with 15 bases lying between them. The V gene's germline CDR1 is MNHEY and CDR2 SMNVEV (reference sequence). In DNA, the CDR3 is TGTGCCAGCAGGCTACAGGGAAATGGCCAAGAGACCCAGTACTTC. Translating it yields CASRLQGNGQETQYF.

The CDR3 spells CASSPNALQETQYF. The CDR3 nucleotides read TGTGCCAGCAGTCCGAACGCCCTTCAAGAGACCCAGTACTTC. V and J are TRBV27 and TRBJ2-5; no definite D call. The CDR3 runs to 14 residues. V lost 5 bases and J lost 2, with 12 bases in between. CDR1 is MNHEY, CDR2 SMNVEV, per germline (reference sequence).

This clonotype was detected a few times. CDR3 residues: CASSLGASGTYNEQFF. The CDR3 DNA is TGTGCCAGCAGCTTAGGGGCTAGCGGGACCTACAATGAGCAGTTCTTC. The V and J genes are TRBV11-2 and TRBJ2-1, with TRBD2 identical over 9 bases. V was clipped by 1 base and J by 2 bases; unmatched bases: 3. This CDR3 has 16 amino acids. Germline CDR1 SGHAT, CDR2 FQNNGV.

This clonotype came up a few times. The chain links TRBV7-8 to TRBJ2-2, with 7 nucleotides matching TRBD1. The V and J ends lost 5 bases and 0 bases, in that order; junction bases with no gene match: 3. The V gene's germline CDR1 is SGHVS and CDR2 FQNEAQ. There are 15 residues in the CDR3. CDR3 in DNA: TGTGCCAGCAGCGAGGGACAGCCGAACACCGGGGAGCTGTTTTTT. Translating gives CASSEGQPNTGELFF.

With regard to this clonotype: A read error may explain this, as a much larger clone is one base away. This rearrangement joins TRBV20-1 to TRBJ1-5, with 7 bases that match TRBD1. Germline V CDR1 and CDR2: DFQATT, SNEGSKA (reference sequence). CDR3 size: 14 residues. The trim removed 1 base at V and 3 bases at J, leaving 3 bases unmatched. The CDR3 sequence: CSARVDRDNQPQHF. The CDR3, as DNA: TGCAGTGCTAGAGTTGACAGGGACAATCAGCCCCAGCATTTT.

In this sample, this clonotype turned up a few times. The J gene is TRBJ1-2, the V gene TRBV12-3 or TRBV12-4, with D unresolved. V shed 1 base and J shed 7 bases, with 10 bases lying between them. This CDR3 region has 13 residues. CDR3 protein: CASSLGPSIGYTF. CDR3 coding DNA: TGTGCCAGCAGTTTAGGCCCGTCTATTGGCTACACCTTC.

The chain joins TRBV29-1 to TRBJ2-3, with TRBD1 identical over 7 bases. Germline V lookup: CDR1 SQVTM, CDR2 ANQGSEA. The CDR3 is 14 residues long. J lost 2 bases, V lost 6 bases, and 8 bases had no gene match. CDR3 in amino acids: CSVTDRRLTDTQYF. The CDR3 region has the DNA TGCAGCGTCACGGACAGGAGGCTCACAGATACGCAGTATTTT.

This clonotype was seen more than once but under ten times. CDR3 sequence reads: CSVQEGTQYF. The CDR3, as DNA: TGCAGCGTTCAGGAAGGGACCCAGTACTTC. This sequence joins TRBV29-1 and TRBJ2-5, with no clear D. The V gene lost 5 bases and the J gene lost 7 bases, with 8 bases spanning the gap. The CDR3 is 10 residues long. Per the germline V gene, CDR1 is SQVTM and CDR2 is ANQGSEA.

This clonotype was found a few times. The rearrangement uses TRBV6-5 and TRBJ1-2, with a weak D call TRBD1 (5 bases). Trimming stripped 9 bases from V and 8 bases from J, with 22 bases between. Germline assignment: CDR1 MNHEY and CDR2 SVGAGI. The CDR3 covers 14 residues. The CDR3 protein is CASSDTFRVGGYTF. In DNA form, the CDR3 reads TGTGCCAGTTCGGACACCTTCCGGGTAGGGGGCTACACCTTC.

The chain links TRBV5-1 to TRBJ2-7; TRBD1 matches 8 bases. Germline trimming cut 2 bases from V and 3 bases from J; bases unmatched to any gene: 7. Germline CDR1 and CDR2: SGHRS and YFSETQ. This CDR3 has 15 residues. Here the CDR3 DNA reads TGCGCCAGCAGCTTCGCGGCAGGGGGCATCTACGAGCAGTACTTC. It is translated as CASSFAAGGIYEQYF. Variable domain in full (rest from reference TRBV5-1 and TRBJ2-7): KAGVTQTPRYLIKTRGQQVTLSCSPISGHRSVSWYQQTPGQGLQFLFEYFSETQRNKGNFPGRFSGRQFSNSRSEMNVSTLELGDSALYLCASSFAAGGIYEQYFGPGTRLTVT.

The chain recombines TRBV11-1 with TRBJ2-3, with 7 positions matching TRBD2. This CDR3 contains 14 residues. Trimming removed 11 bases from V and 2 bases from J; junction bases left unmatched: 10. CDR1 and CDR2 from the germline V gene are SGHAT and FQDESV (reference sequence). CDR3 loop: CADTPGGATDTQYF. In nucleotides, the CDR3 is TGTGCCGACACCCCGGGGGGAGCCACAGATACGCAGTATTTT.

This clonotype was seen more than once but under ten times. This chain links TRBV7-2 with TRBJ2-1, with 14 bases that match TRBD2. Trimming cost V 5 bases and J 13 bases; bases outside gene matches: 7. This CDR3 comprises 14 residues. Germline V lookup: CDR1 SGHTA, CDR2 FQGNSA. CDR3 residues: CASSQTSGGGFQFF. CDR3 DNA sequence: TGTGCCAGCAGCCAGACTAGCGGGGGGGGCTTTCAGTTCTTC.

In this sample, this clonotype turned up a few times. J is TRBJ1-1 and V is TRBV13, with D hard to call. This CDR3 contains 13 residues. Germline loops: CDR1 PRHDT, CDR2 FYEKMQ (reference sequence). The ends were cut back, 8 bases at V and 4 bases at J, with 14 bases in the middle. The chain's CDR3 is CASANLLATEAFF. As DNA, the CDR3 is TGTGCCAGCGCAAACCTCCTTGCCACTGAAGCTTTCTTT.

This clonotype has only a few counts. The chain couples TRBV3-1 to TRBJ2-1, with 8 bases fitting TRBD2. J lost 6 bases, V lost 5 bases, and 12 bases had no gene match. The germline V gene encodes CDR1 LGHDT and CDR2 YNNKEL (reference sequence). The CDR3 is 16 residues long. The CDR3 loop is CASSKPEGRGANEQFF. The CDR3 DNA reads TGTGCCAGCAGCAAACCAGAAGGGCGGGGGGCCAATGAGCAGTTCTTC.

The CDR3 DNA sequence: TGTGCCTGGACCCTACAGGGATTTGGGGCCAACGTCCTGACTTTC. Amino acid sequence: CAWTLQGFGANVLTF. The V gene is TRBV30, the J gene TRBJ2-6; tentatively, D is TRBD1 (6 bases). The CDR3 covers 15 residues. Trimming pared 4 bases from V and 3 bases from J, leaving 13 bases between. The germline gives CDR1 GTSNPN, CDR2 SVGIG (reference sequence).

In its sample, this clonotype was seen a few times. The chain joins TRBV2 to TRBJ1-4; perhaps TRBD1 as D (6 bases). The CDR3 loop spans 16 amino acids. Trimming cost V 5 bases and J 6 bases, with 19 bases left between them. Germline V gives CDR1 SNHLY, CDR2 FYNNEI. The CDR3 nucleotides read TGTGCCAGCAGTTCCTTCGGGGGCAGGACGGATGAAAAACTGTTTTTT. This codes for CASSSFGGRTDEKLFF.

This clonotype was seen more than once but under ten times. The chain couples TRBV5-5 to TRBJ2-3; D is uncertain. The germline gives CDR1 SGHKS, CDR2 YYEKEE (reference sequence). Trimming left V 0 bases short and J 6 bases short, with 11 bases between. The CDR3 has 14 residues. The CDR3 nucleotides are TGTGCCAGCAGCTTGGGTAGGGCTTCCGATACGCAGTATTTT. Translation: CASSLGRASDTQYF. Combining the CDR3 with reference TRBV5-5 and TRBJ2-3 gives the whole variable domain DAGVTQSPTHLIKTRGQQVTLRCSPISGHKSVSWYQQVLGQGPQFIFQYYEKEERGRGNFPDRFSARQFPNYSSELNVNALLLGDSALYLCASSLGRASDTQYFGPGTRLTVL.